One sample yielded the 18 T cell receptor beta chains listed below, sequenced in a study of blood T cell repertoires in COVID-19 (dated by TCRdb to 2018 to 2020). The library was produced with the immunoSEQ multiplex PCR assay. TCRdb mirrors the immuneACCESS table, restricted to in-frame sequences. Some clones are absent from its copies; in checked studies, under half trace to an unresolved V gene, and the reason for the others is unknown. The sample table holds fewer than 200,000 clones, of which around 89% were seen once. The ten largest clones capture around a quarter of the sample. Source material: peripheral blood. The receptors originated from a man between 60 and 75 years old with acute or convalescent COVID-19.

The V call is TRBV7-3, the J call TRBJ2-1, with TRBD2 matching 8 bases. The CDR3 is 15 residues long. The V gene's germline CDR1 is SGHTA and CDR2 FQGTGA. V shed 5 bases and J 8 bases; nucleotides not matched to a gene: 11. Here the CDR3 DNA reads TGTGCCAGCAGCCCAGCCGGGACTAGGCTGGATGAGCAGTTCTTC. Protein: CASSPAGTRLDEQFF.

Written as DNA, the CDR3 is TGTGCCAGCAGTTCCATAGCGGGGGGGCGTAATACGCAGTATTTT. Translating it yields CASSSIAGGRNTQYF. The rearrangement links TRBV7-9 to TRBJ2-3, with 11 bases identical to TRBD2. The CDR3 has 15 residues. The ends lost 6 bases at V and 7 bases at J; junction bases unmatched: 9. Germline lookup yields CDR1 SEHNR and CDR2 FQNEAQ (reference sequence).

This chain's CDR3 is CASSSQGPGLATNEKLFF. The CDR3, as DNA: TGTGCCAGCAGCTCCCAGGGGCCCGGATTGGCAACTAATGAAAAACTGTTTTTT. This chain uses TRBV7-2 with TRBJ1-4; D is possibly TRBD1 (6 bases). Trimming took off 4 bases at V and 0 bases at J, with 18 bases between the two ends. From germline, CDR1 is SGHTA and CDR2 FQGNSA. The CDR3 has 18 amino acids.

This clone was detected only once. The chain links TRBV3-1 (or the pseudogene TRBV3-2) to TRBJ1-2; 7 bases align to TRBD1. Germline CDR1 reads LGHDT; CDR2 reads YNNKEL (reference sequence). The CDR3 contains 12 residues. V lost 5 bases, J lost 8 bases, and 5 bases stayed unmatched. The CDR3 is CASSTGVGGYTF. The CDR3 DNA reads TGTGCCAGCAGCACAGGGGTCGGGGGCTACACCTTC.

The chain carries TRBV2 and TRBJ2-7; D is uncertain. The V gene's germline CDR1 is SNHLY and CDR2 FYNNEI. This CDR3 has 14 residues. V shed 3 bases and J shed 4 bases, with 13 bases lying between them. The CDR3 loop is CASSDSQVSYEQYF. In nucleotides, the CDR3 is TGTGCCAGCAGTGACAGCCAGGTATCTTACGAGCAGTACTTC. Full variable domain (missing parts from reference TRBV2 and TRBJ2-7): EPEVTQTPSHQVTQMGQEVILRCVPISNHLYFYWYRQILGQKVEFLVSFYNNEISEKSEIFDDQFSVERPDGSNFTLKIRSTKLEDSAMYFCASSDSQVSYEQYFGPGTRLTVT.

A few counts support this clone. Other DNA sequences in this sample translate to the same CDR3. J is TRBJ1-5 and V is TRBV5-1; 7 bases line up with TRBD1. With V trimmed by 4 bases and J by 2 bases, 6 bases remained unmatched. Germline V gene sequence: CDR1 SGHRS, CDR2 YFSETQ. The CDR3 consists of 15 residues. CDR3 sequence (DNA): TGCGCCAGCAGCGCCACAGGGGTAGGCAATCAGCCCCAGCATTTT. This encodes CASSATGVGNQPQHF.

V and J are TRBV6-2 or TRBV6-3 and TRBJ1-1, with no clear D. Germline V gene data show CDR1 as MNHEY and CDR2 as SVGEGT. V dropped 2 bases and J dropped 0 bases, with 7 bases sitting between them. The CDR3 has 14 residues. CDR3 amino acids: CASSYGGMNTEAFF. The CDR3 DNA follows: TGTGCCAGCAGTTACGGAGGGATGAACACTGAAGCTTTCTTT.

The sample holds a few counts of this clone. The chain joins TRBV19 to TRBJ1-2; 11 nucleotides agree with TRBD1. With V trimmed by 4 bases and J by 6 bases, 7 bases remained unmatched. CDR1 LNHDA and CDR2 SQIVND come from the germline V gene (reference sequence). This CDR3 is built from 15 residues. The CDR3 sequence: CASSTRTGGRDGYTF. The CDR3 DNA reads TGTGCCAGTAGTACTCGGACAGGGGGCCGGGATGGCTACACCTTC.

The CDR3 spells CASSERGSGSIMNTEAFF. CDR3 sequence (DNA): TGTGCCAGCAGCGAGCGGGGGAGCGGGTCCATCATGAACACTGAAGCTTTCTTT. This chain joins TRBV11-2 and TRBJ1-1; a weak D match, TRBD1 (5 bases). Germline loops: CDR1 SGHAT, CDR2 FQNNGV. Trimming removed 5 bases at V and 0 bases at J, with 22 bases between. The CDR3 is 18 amino acids.

The chain recombines TRBV19 with TRBJ2-1, with 12 bases fitting TRBD1. With V trimmed by 3 bases and J by 8 bases, 8 bases remained unmatched. This CDR3 has 16 residues. The V gene's germline CDR1 is LNHDA and CDR2 SQIVND (reference sequence). The CDR3 region has the DNA TGTGCCAGTAGTATTACCGGGACAGGGGGCTCGGATGAGCAGTTCTTC. Protein product: CASSITGTGGSDEQFF.

J is TRBJ1-2 and V is TRBV7-9; 10 nucleotides agree with TRBD1. The germline gives CDR1 SEHNR, CDR2 FQNEAQ (reference sequence). The V segment lost 4 bases and the J segment 6 bases; nucleotides outside the gene matches: 5. This CDR3 has 14 amino acids. The CDR3 region is CASSWGTGANGYTF. The CDR3 DNA follows: TGTGCCAGCAGCTGGGGGACAGGGGCGAATGGCTACACCTTC.

This clone has just one count. The chain couples TRBV5-1 to TRBJ2-1; a weak D match, TRBD2 (5 bases). Germline CDR1 reads SGHRS; CDR2 reads YFSETQ. V was trimmed by 7 bases and J by 12 bases, leaving 20 bases between them. This CDR3 spans 13 amino acids. CDR3 in DNA: TGCGCCAGCGGTCTAACTGGAGGATACGGGCAGTTCTTC. Protein sequence: CASGLTGGYGQFF.

This chain connects TRBV7-9 to TRBJ1-2; maybe TRBD1 (6 bases). Deletions cut 1 base from V and 5 bases from J, with 11 bases between. The CDR3 spans 14 residues. CDR1 SEHNR and CDR2 FQNEAQ come from the germline V gene (reference sequence). The DNA for the CDR3 is TGTGCCAGCAGCTTAGAAGGGACAAGATATGGCTACACCTTC. It yields the protein CASSLEGTRYGYTF.

The gene calls are TRBV19 and TRBJ2-6; weak D call: TRBD2 (6 bases). The CDR3 sequence is 17 residues long. Trimming shortened V by 9 bases and J by 4 bases, and 22 bases separated the two germline ends. From germline, CDR1 is LNHDA and CDR2 SQIVND (reference sequence). In DNA, the CDR3 is TGTGCCAGCACTTGGGGCGCGGGACCCTCGGGGGCCAACGTCCTGACTTTC. This gives the protein CASTWGAGPSGANVLTF.

The V gene is TRBV19, the J gene TRBJ2-5; no reliable D call. This CDR3 spans 13 amino acids. Per germline, CDR1 LNHDA and CDR2 SQIVND (reference sequence). Trimming shortened V by 6 bases and J by 2 bases, and 10 bases separated the two germline ends. CDR3: CASSPHAQETQYF. In nucleotides, the CDR3 is TGTGCCAGTAGCCCACACGCTCAAGAGACCCAGTACTTC.

This clone has just a few counts. The chain recombines TRBV5-1 with TRBJ1-1; 8 bases agree with TRBD1. The CDR3 spans 15 residues. Looked up from germline, CDR1 is SGHRS and CDR2 is YFSETQ. Losses at the gene ends were 0 bases for V and 1 base for J; bases not matched to a gene: 2. CDR3 region: CASSLDGTGNTEAFF. The CDR3 nucleotides read TGCGCCAGCAGCTTGGACGGGACAGGGAACACTGAAGCTTTCTTT.

The V gene is TRBV19, the J gene TRBJ2-3, with D perhaps matching TRBD2 (6 bases). Germline CDR1 reads LNHDA; CDR2 reads SQIVND (reference sequence). The CDR3 is 14 residues long. The ends were cut back, 7 bases at V and 0 bases at J, with 11 bases in the middle. The CDR3 here is CASTAGPSTDTQYF. The CDR3 nucleotides read TGTGCCAGTACAGCGGGCCCTAGCACAGATACGCAGTATTTT.

V and J are TRBV5-5 and TRBJ2-1, with 10 bases aligning to TRBD2. The CDR3 consists of 14 residues. With 4 bases clipped from V and 6 bases from J, the junction kept 4 bases outside the gene matches. The germline gives CDR1 SGHKS, CDR2 YYEKEE (reference sequence). The CDR3 DNA reads as TGTGCCAGCAGCCCGACTAGCGGGCCCAATGAGCAGTTCTTC. It is translated as CASSPTSGPNEQFF.